One and the same sample provided the 11 T cell receptor beta chains below, sequenced in a study of CD8+CD57+ T cells in acquired aplastic anemia. The use of genomic DNA as template underpinned the TCR beta VDJ and CDR3 profiling. TCRdb called the reads again in MiXCR, with one record for every CDR3 protein. The table lists approximately 180,000 distinct CDR3 sequences, 55% to 65% of them singletons. The patients chosen for sequencing had shown expansion of CD8+CD57+ cells (detected by flow cytometry). Source material: sorted CD4+, CD8+, or CD8+CD57+ T cells (not recorded which) from PBMCs. The receptor source for this set is a human donor with aplastic anemia.

This chain joins TRBV9 and TRBJ2-2, with 8 bases lining up with TRBD2. CDR1 and CDR2 (germline): SGDLS, YYNGEE. The V and J ends lost 4 bases and 6 bases, in that order; junction bases with no gene match: 11. There are 16 residues in the CDR3. DNA for the CDR3: TGTGCCAGCAGCCCTACTCGGGGGGGGATCGCCGGGGAGCTGTTTTTT. It yields the protein CASSPTRGGIAGELFF.

This clonotype was observed a few times. The rearrangement uses TRBV30 and TRBJ1-2; maybe TRBD1 (6 bases). The CDR3 spans 13 residues. The V end lost 2 bases, the J end lost 3 bases, and 10 bases lay between the germline ends. Germline assignment: CDR1 GTSNPN and CDR2 SVGIG (reference sequence). CDR3 DNA: TGTGCCTGGAGTCATACAGGGCACTATGGCTACACCTTC. This codes for CAWSHTGHYGYTF. The full variable domain, with the rest looked up from reference TRBV30 and TRBJ1-2, is SQTIHQWPATLVQPVGSPLSLECTVEGTSNPNLYWYRQAAGRGLQLLFYSVGIGQISSEVPQNLSASRPQDRQFILSSKKLLLSDSGFYLCAWSHTGHYGYTFGSGTRLTVV.

The chain is built from TRBV20-1 and TRBJ1-2, with unresolved D. The V and J ends lost 0 bases and 3 bases respectively, with 8 bases between them. From germline, CDR1 is DFQATT and CDR2 SNEGSKA (reference sequence). This CDR3 comprises 13 residues. Here the CDR3 reads CSARDAGDYGYTF. For the CDR3, the DNA is TGCAGTGCTAGAGACGCCGGAGACTATGGCTACACCTTC.

This clonotype was seen more than once but under ten times. The gene calls are TRBV10-3 and TRBJ1-2, with TRBD1 matching 7 bases. This CDR3 contains 15 residues. From germline, CDR1 is ENHRY and CDR2 SYGVKD. V was pared by 8 bases and J by 5 bases, with 14 bases of the junction left unmatched. Here the CDR3 DNA reads TGTGCCATCGGTGGAGGGGGCGGGCGCATTTATGGCTACACCTTC. This sequence encodes CAIGGGGGRIYGYTF.

The chain uses TRBV9 and TRBJ2-5, with 10 bases identical to TRBD2. The junction had 7 bases not matched to a gene; V was cut back by 3 bases and J by 2 bases. Germline V gene lookup returns CDR1 SGDLS and CDR2 YYNGEE. The CDR3 extends over 16 amino acids. CDR3 protein: CASSARGSGGQETQYF. CDR3 in DNA: TGTGCCAGCAGCGCCCGGGGTAGCGGGGGGCAAGAGACCCAGTACTTC.

This clonotype came up a few times. DNA for the CDR3: TGTGCCATCCTCGGACAAGCGGGCGCTGAAGCTTTCTTT. Protein product: CAILGQAGAEAFF. V is TRBV10-3 and J is TRBJ1-1; TRBD1 might be the D (5 bases). The CDR3 extends over 13 amino acids. CDR1 is ENHRY, CDR2 SYGVKD, per germline. Trimming removed 8 bases at V and 6 bases at J, with 16 bases between.

This clonotype was counted a few times. V usage is TRBV29-1 and J usage is TRBJ1-1; D unresolved. The CDR3 contains 12 residues. Trimming pared 6 bases from V and 4 bases from J, leaving 12 bases between. Germline CDR1 reads SQVTM; CDR2 reads ANQGSEA. The CDR3 DNA reads as TGCAGCGTAACCGGGCCAGGCACTGAAGCTTTCTTT. Protein: CSVTGPGTEAFF.

The chain uses TRBV18 and TRBJ1-1; D call uncertain. Germline CDR1 is KGHSH and CDR2 is LQKENI. This CDR3 has 12 residues. V lost 3 bases and J 5 bases, leaving 7 bases between the germline ends. In DNA form, the CDR3 reads TGTGCCAGCTCACCTGCGGAAACTGAAGCTTTCTTT. Encoded protein: CASSPAETEAFF. The entire variable domain, with the rest obtained from reference TRBV18 and TRBJ1-1, is as follows: NAGVMQNPRHLVRRRGQEARLRCSPMKGHSHVYWYRQLPEEGLKFMVYLQKENIIDESGMPKERFSAEFPKEGPSILRIQQVVRGDSAAYFCASSPAETEAFFGQGTRLTVV.

This chain links TRBV29-1 with TRBJ2-1, with D perhaps TRBD1 (6 bases). Trimming removed 4 bases from V and 12 bases from J, with 16 bases in between. The CDR3 consists of 12 residues. Germline assignment: CDR1 SQVTM and CDR2 ANQGSEA. The CDR3 sequence is CSVVGDTVLQFF. DNA for the CDR3: TGCAGCGTTGTCGGGGACACGGTTTTGCAGTTCTTC.

On this clonotype itself: Germline is not matched at one junction end, which may reflect a read error. The chain couples TRBV7-3 to TRBJ1-4; D remains ambiguous. This CDR3 has 13 residues. Germline V gene sequence: CDR1 SGHTA, CDR2 FQGTGA. The CDR3 nucleotides are TGCGCCAGCAGCTTGGCCGGTCGTGAAAAACTGTTTTTT. The encoded protein is CASSLAGREKLFF. The entire variable domain, with the rest obtained from reference TRBV7-3 and TRBJ1-4, is as follows: GAGVSQTPSNKVTEKGKYVELRCDPISGHTALYWYRQSLGQGPEFLIYFQGTGAADDSGLPNDRFFAVRPEGSVSTLKIQRTERGDSAVYLCASSLAGREKLFFGSGTQLSVL.

V is TRBV7-9 and J is TRBJ1-1; D perhaps matches TRBD1 (5 bases). This CDR3 has 17 amino acids. V gave up 5 bases and J gave up 1 base, with 20 bases separating them. Germline-derived CDR1 and CDR2 are SEHNR and FQNEAQ (reference sequence). The CDR3 protein is CASSRDLGRGPNTEAFF. In DNA, the CDR3 is TGTGCCAGCAGCCGGGATTTGGGGCGCGGACCGAACACTGAAGCTTTCTTT. Using reference TRBV7-9 and TRBJ1-1 for the parts outside the CDR3, the full variable domain is DTGVSQNPRHKITKRGQNVTFRCDPISEHNRLYWYRQTLGQGPEFLTYFQNEAQLEKSRLLSDRFSAERPKGSFSTLEIQRTEQGDSAMYLCASSRDLGRGPNTEAFFGQGTRLTVV.